Listed below are T cell receptor beta chains from one sample, sequenced in a study of CD8 T cells in Susac syndrome. From the immunoSEQ multiplex PCR reads, TCRdb called clonotypes with MiXCR, one entry per CDR3 protein. In the table there are about 200,000 distinct CDR3 sequences, over 90% of which are singletons. Sequences were obtained from CD4+ T cells from PBMCs. Receptor source: a human donor with multiple sclerosis. CDR3s leave out the opening cysteine and the closing phenylalanine or tryptophan. Fields, in order: J gene, V gene, CDR3 protein.

j_call: TRBJ2-1; v_call: TRBV20-1; cdr3_aa: SASLAGGLDEQF
j_call: TRBJ2-5; v_call: TRBV30; cdr3_aa: AVLAQETQY
j_call: TRBJ2-1; v_call: TRBV6-1; cdr3_aa: ASSPGGGSYNEQF
j_call: TRBJ1-1; v_call: TRBV2; cdr3_aa: ASSGERNTEAF
j_call: TRBJ1-2; v_call: TRBV30; cdr3_aa: AWSPAGTGIGYT
j_call: TRBJ2-1; v_call: TRBV27; cdr3_aa: ASSLNRDNEQF
j_call: TRBJ2-1; v_call: TRBV20-1; cdr3_aa: SATQGTGYNEQF
j_call: TRBJ1-5; v_call: TRBV3-1; cdr3_aa: ASSLGLTGNNNQPQH
j_call: TRBJ1-2; v_call: TRBV12-3/TRBV12-4; cdr3_aa: ASRDRARGYGYT
j_call: TRBJ2-1; v_call: TRBV5-1; cdr3_aa: ASSSLAGVYNEQF
j_call: TRBJ2-4; v_call: TRBV20-1; cdr3_aa: SATGGGRIQY
j_call: TRBJ1-2; v_call: TRBV30; cdr3_aa: ACKTGLRESYGYT
j_call: TRBJ1-1; v_call: TRBV20-1; cdr3_aa: SAPRQTEAF
j_call: TRBJ1-1; v_call: TRBV20-1; cdr3_aa: SARTGTGEAF
j_call: TRBJ1-5; v_call: TRBV19; cdr3_aa: ASTPRDREGQPQH
j_call: TRBJ2-1; v_call: TRBV9; cdr3_aa: ASSAGGVWNEQF
j_call: TRBJ1-5; v_call: TRBV30; cdr3_aa: AWSAGGGPQH
j_call: TRBJ1-2; v_call: TRBV25-1; cdr3_aa: ASSELSLDGYT
j_call: TRBJ2-7; v_call: TRBV20-1; cdr3_aa: SASRDRGKSYEQY
j_call: TRBJ2-3; v_call: TRBV29-1; cdr3_aa: SVGGEADTQY
j_call: TRBJ2-7; v_call: TRBV20-1; cdr3_aa: SAPLTGDEQY
j_call: TRBJ1-1; v_call: TRBV19; cdr3_aa: ASREDRDTEAF
j_call: TRBJ1-2; v_call: TRBV7-8; cdr3_aa: ASSSDRGNYWGYT
j_call: TRBJ1-2; v_call: TRBV15; cdr3_aa: ATSRQGGTTYGYT
j_call: TRBJ1-2; v_call: TRBV12-3/TRBV12-4; cdr3_aa: ASSLEPWTGGYGYT
j_call: TRBJ2-5; v_call: TRBV20-1; cdr3_aa: SARDGAGGPGETQY
j_call: TRBJ1-5; v_call: TRBV15; cdr3_aa: ATSAVGVSQPQH
j_call: TRBJ1-5; v_call: TRBV7-8; cdr3_aa: ASSFGVWNGNQPQH